Shown below are 9 T cell receptor beta chains from a single sample sequenced in a study of shared clonotypes between healthy human individuals. Clones were read by immunoSEQ multiplex PCR, and TCRdb kept only the in-frame ones, dropping some. The data contain hundreds of thousands of clones, around 95% of them seen just once; the ten biggest clones take up around 0.097%. As defined, naive CD8 cells were CD45RO-negative and positively selected for CCR7, with terminally differentiated effector memory CD45RA+ cells excluded. Sequencing was done on a sample of naive CD8+ T cells sorted from blood. These receptors were obtained from a young woman in good health.

The chain recombines TRBV2 with TRBJ2-7, with D possibly being TRBD1 (6 bases). This CDR3 region has 14 residues. Trimming removed 8 bases from V and 5 bases from J, with 19 bases in between. Looked up from germline, CDR1 is SNHLY and CDR2 is FYNNEI. As DNA, the CDR3 is TGTGCCAGCCGCCAGGGGTTCATTCCAGACGAGCAGTACTTC. Translation gives CASRQGFIPDEQYF. Full variable domain (outside the CDR3, taken from reference TRBV2 and TRBJ2-7): EPEVTQTPSHQVTQMGQEVILRCVPISNHLYFYWYRQILGQKVEFLVSFYNNEISEKSEIFDDQFSVERPDGSNFTLKIRSTKLEDSAMYFCASRQGFIPDEQYFGPGTRLTVT.

This sequence joins TRBV10-3 and TRBJ2-7; 15 bases fit TRBD2. The germline gives CDR1 ENHRY, CDR2 SYGVKD. V lost 1 base, J lost 7 bases, and 8 bases stayed unmatched. There are 17 residues in the CDR3. The CDR3 nucleotides read TGTGCCATCAGTGAGTTGGGACTAGCGGGAGGTGTGGGGGAGCAGTACTTC. Amino acids: CAISELGLAGGVGEQYF.

The chain is built from TRBV10-2 and TRBJ2-1; D might be TRBD2 (6 bases). The CDR3 has 13 amino acids. With 8 bases removed from V and 5 bases from J, the gap between germline ends came to 13 bases. Germline CDR1 WSHSY, CDR2 SAAADI. The CDR3 DNA is TGCGCCAGCGGGACTTCAATGAACAATGAGCAGTTCTTC. Its translation is CASGTSMNNEQFF.

The rearrangement links TRBV27 to TRBJ2-7; 7 positions agree with TRBD1. V dropped 6 bases and J dropped 0; count of bases not matched to a gene: 11. Per the germline V gene, CDR1 is MNHEY and CDR2 is SMNVEV (reference sequence). The CDR3 loop spans 16 amino acids. CDR3 sequence (DNA): TGTGCCAGCAGATCAAGCCCGGGACAGCCCTCCTACGAGCAGTACTTC. Translating it yields CASRSSPGQPSYEQYF.

The chain recombines TRBV27 with TRBJ2-7; TRBD1 matches at 9 bases. Per germline, CDR1 MNHEY and CDR2 SMNVEV (reference sequence). The junction had 11 bases not matched to a gene; V was cut back by 7 bases and J by 1 base. The length of the CDR3 is 16 residues. Here the CDR3 reads CASTPHRGRNSYEQYF. Written as DNA, the CDR3 is TGTGCCAGCACCCCCCACAGGGGGCGTAATTCCTACGAGCAGTACTTC.

This clone has more than one count but fewer than ten. The rearrangement uses TRBV19 and TRBJ1-1; 8 bases are a match to TRBD1. Trimming removed 5 bases from V and 4 bases from J; junction bases left unmatched: 9. The CDR3 extends over 15 amino acids. Looked up from germline, CDR1 is LNHDA and CDR2 is SQIVND (reference sequence). The CDR3 is CASSPGQGGITEAFF. CDR3 sequence (DNA): TGTGCCAGTAGTCCCGGACAGGGTGGAATCACTGAAGCTTTCTTT.

Here the CDR3 DNA reads TGTGCCAGCACCCTAGGGTTTGAGCAGTTCTTC. As protein: CASTLGFEQFF. The chain recombines TRBV6-5 with TRBJ2-1; D gene unclear. Germline V gene data show CDR1 as MNHEY and CDR2 as SVGAGI. The CDR3 runs 11 residues. The V gene lost 7 bases and the J gene lost 9 bases, with 10 bases spanning the gap.

In regard to this clone: The same CDR3 also results from other DNA sequences found in this sample. The gene calls are TRBV19 and TRBJ2-7; TRBD2 might be the D (7 bases). CDR3 length: 14 residues. Germline V lookup: CDR1 LNHDA, CDR2 SQIVND (reference sequence). Between the trimmed V and J ends, which lost 3 bases and 0 bases, there was a span of 9 bases. DNA for the CDR3: TGTGCCAGTAGTATGGGAGGGGGCTCCTACGAGCAGTACTTC. It translates to CASSMGGGSYEQYF. The variable domain in full, completed from reference TRBV19 and TRBJ2-7, reads DGGITQSPKYLFRKEGQNVTLSCEQNLNHDAMYWYRQDPGQGLRLIYYSQIVNDFQKGDIAEGYSVSREKKESFPLTVTSAQKNPTAFYLCASSMGGGSYEQYFGPGTRLTVT.

The J gene is TRBJ1-5, the V gene TRBV19; no firm D call. Germline V gene data show CDR1 as LNHDA and CDR2 as SQIVND (reference sequence). The CDR3 has 15 residues. The V end lost 6 bases, the J end lost 0 bases, and 12 bases lay between the germline ends. The CDR3 sequence is CASRVWGYSNQPQHF. As DNA, the CDR3 is TGTGCCAGTAGGGTTTGGGGTTATAGCAATCAGCCCCAGCATTTT.